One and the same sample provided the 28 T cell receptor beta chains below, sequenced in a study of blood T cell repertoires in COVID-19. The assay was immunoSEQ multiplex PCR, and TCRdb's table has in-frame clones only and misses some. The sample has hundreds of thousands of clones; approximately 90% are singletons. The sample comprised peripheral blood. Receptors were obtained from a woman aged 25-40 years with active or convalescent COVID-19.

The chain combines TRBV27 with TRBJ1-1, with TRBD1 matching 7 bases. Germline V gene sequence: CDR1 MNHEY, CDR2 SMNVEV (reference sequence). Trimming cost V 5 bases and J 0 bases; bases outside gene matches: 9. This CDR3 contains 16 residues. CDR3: CASSHSTGSLNTEAFF. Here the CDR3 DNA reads TGTGCCAGCAGTCACTCGACAGGGTCCTTGAACACTGAAGCTTTCTTT.

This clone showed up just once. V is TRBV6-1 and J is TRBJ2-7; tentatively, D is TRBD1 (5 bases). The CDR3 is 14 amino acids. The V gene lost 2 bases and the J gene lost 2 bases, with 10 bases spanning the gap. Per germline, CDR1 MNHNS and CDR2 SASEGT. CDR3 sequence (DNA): TGTGCCAGCAGTGAACAGGGTCCCACCTACGAGCAGTACTTC. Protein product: CASSEQGPTYEQYF.

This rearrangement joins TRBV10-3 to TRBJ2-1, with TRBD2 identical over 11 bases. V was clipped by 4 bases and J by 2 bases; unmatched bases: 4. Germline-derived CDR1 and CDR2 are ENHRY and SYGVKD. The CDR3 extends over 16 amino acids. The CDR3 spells CAISGTSGGTYNEQFF. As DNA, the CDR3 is TGTGCCATCAGTGGTACTAGCGGGGGAACCTACAATGAGCAGTTCTTC.

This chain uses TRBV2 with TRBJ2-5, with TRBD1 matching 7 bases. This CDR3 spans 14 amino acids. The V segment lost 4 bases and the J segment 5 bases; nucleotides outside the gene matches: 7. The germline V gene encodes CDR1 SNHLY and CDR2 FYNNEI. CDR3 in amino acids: CASSVGQGVETQYF. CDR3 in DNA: TGTGCCAGCAGTGTAGGCCAGGGGGTGGAGACCCAGTACTTC.

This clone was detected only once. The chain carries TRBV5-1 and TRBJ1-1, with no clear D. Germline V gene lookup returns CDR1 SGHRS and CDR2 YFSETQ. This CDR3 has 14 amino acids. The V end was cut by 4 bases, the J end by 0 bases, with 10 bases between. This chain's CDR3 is CASSGGVLNTEAFF. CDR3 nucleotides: TGCGCCAGCAGCGGCGGGGTTTTGAACACTGAAGCTTTCTTT.

The CDR3: CAISEISGDYGYTF. The CDR3 nucleotides are TGTGCCATCAGTGAAATATCAGGGGACTATGGCTACACCTTC. The rearrangement joins TRBV10-3 to TRBJ1-2, with D maybe TRBD1 (6 bases). The CDR3 has 14 amino acids. The germline V and J ends were trimmed by 3 bases and 3 bases, with 11 bases remaining between them. Germline CDR1 and CDR2: ENHRY and SYGVKD.

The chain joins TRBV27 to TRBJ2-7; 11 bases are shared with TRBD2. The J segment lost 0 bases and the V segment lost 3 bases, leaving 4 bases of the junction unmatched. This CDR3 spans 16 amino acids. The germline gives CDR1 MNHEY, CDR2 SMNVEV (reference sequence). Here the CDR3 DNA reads TGTGCCAGCAGTTTCTCCGGGACTAGCGGCTCCTACGAGCAGTACTTC. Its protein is CASSFSGTSGSYEQYF.

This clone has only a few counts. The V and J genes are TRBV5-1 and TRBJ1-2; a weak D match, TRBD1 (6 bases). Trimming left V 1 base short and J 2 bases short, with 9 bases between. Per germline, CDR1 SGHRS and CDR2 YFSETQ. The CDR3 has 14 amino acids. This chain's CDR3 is CASSLQGLNYGYTF. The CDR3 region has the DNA TGCGCCAGCAGCTTGCAGGGGTTGAACTATGGCTACACCTTC.

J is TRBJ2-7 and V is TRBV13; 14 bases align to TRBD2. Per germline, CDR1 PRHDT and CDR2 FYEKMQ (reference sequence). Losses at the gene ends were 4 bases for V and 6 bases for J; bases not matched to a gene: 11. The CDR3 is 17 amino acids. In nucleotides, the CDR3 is TGTGCCAGCAGCTCCGGGACTAGCGGGAGTGTTAGCTCCGAGCAGTACTTC. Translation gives CASSSGTSGSVSSEQYF.

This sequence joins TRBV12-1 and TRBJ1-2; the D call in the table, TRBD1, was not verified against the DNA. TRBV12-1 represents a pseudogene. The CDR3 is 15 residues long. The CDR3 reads CASSRDSFSNYGYTF. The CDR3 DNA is TGTGCCAGCAGCCGAGACAGCTTCTCTAACTATGGCTACACCTTC.

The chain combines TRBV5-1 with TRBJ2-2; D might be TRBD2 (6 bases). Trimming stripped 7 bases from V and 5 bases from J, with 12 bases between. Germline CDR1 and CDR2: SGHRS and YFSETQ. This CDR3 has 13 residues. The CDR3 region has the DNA TGCGCCAGCGGAAATGGGGGGACCGGGGAGCTGTTTTTT. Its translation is CASGNGGTGELFF.

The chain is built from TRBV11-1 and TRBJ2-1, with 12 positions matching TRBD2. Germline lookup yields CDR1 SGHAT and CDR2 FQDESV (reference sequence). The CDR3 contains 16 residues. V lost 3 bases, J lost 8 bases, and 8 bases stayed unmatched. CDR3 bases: TGTGCCAGCAGCTTTGTTTCTAGCGGGGGGGAGGATGAGCAGTTCTTC. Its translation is CASSFVSSGGEDEQFF.

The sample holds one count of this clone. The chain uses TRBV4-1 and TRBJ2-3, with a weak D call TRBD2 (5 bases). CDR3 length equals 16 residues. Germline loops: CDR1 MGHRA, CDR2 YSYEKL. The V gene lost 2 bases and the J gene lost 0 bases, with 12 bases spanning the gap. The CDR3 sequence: CASSQRVAPSTDTQYF. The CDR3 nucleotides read TGCGCCAGCAGCCAACGGGTAGCGCCTAGCACAGATACGCAGTATTTT.

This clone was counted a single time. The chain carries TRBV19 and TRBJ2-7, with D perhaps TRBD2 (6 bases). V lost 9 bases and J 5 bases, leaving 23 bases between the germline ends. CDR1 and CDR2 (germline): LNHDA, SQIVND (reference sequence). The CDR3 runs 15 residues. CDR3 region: CASQAQQGGLDEQYF. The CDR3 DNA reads TGTGCCAGCCAAGCCCAGCAGGGAGGCCTGGACGAGCAGTACTTC. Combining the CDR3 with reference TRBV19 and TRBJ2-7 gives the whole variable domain DGGITQSPKYLFRKEGQNVTLSCEQNLNHDAMYWYRQDPGQGLRLIYYSQIVNDFQKGDIAEGYSVSREKKESFPLTVTSAQKNPTAFYLCASQAQQGGLDEQYFGPGTRLTVT.

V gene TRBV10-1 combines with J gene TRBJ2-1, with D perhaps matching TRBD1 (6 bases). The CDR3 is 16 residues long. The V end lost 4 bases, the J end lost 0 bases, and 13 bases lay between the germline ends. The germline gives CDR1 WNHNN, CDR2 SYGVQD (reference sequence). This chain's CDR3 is CASSGFGTSSYNEQFF. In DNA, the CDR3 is TGCGCCAGCAGTGGGTTCGGGACAAGCTCCTACAATGAGCAGTTCTTC.

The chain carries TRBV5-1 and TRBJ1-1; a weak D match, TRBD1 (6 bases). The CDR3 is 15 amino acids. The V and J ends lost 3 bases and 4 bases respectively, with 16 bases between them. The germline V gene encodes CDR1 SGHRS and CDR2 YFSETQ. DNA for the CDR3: TGCGCCAGCAGCTGGTCGGGGGGGCAGACCACTGAAGCTTTCTTT. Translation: CASSWSGGQTTEAFF.

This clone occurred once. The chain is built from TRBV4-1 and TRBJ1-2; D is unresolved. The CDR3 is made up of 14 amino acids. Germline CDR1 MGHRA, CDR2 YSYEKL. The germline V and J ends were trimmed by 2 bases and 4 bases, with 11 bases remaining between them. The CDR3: CASSQYGEGYGYTF. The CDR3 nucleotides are TGCGCCAGCAGCCAATATGGGGAGGGCTATGGCTACACCTTC.

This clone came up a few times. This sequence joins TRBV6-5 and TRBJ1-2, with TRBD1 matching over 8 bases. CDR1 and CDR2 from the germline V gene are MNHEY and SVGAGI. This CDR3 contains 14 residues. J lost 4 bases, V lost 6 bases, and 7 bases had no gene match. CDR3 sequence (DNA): TGTGCCAGCAGCGACGAACAGGGGGGCTATGGCTACACCTTC. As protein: CASSDEQGGYGYTF.

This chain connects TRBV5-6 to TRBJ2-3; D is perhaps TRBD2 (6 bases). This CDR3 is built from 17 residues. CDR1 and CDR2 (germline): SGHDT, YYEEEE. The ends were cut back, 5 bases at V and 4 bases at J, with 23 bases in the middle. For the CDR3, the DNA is TGTGCCAGCAGGCCGGAGGGGTTGTGGGGTCCTTCAGATACGCAGTATTTT. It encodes CASRPEGLWGPSDTQYF.

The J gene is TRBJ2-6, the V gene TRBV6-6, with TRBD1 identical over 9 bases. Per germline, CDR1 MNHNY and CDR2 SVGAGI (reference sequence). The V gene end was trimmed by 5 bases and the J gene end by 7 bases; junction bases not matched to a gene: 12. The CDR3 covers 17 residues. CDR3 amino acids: CASSLGQGILRANVLTF. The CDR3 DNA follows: TGTGCCAGCAGTCTAGGACAGGGGATATTAAGAGCCAACGTCCTGACTTTC.

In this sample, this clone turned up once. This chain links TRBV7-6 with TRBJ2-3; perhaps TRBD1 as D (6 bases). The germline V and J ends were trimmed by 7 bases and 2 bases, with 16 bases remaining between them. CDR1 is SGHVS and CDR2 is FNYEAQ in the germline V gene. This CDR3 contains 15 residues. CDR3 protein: CASTARQDSTDTQYF. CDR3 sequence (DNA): TGTGCCAGCACCGCCAGACAGGACTCCACAGATACGCAGTATTTT.

CDR3 nucleotide sequence: TGTGCCAGCAGCGTAGGGGGAGCGGGGGGCCAGAAGACCCAGTACTTC. This translates into CASSVGGAGGQKTQYF. The chain has TRBV11-2 and TRBJ2-5; TRBD2 matches 9 bases. The CDR3 is made up of 16 amino acids. Trimming removed 5 bases from V and 6 bases from J; junction bases left unmatched: 13. Germline CDR1 and CDR2: SGHAT and FQNNGV.

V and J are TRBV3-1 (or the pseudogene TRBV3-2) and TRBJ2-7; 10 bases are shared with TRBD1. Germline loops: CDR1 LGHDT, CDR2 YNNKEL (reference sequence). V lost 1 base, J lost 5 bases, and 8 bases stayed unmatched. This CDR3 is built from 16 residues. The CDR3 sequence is CASSQAGDRGRHEQYF. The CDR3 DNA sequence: TGTGCCAGCAGCCAAGCAGGCGACAGGGGGCGACACGAGCAGTACTTC.

CDR3 region: CASRSLAGRSSYNEQFF. CDR3 in DNA: TGTGCCAGTAGGTCTCTAGCGGGACGGAGCTCCTACAATGAGCAGTTCTTC. The V and J genes are TRBV19 and TRBJ2-1, with 9 bases that match TRBD2. V was clipped by 6 bases and J by 0 bases; unmatched bases: 9. Looked up from germline, CDR1 is LNHDA and CDR2 is SQIVND (reference sequence). The CDR3 extends over 17 amino acids.

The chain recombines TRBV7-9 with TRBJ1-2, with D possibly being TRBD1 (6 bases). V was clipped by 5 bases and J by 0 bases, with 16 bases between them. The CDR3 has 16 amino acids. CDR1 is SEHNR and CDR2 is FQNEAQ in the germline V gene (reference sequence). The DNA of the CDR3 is TGTGCCAGCAGCCTGACACGGACAGATCCTAACTATGGCTACACCTTC. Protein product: CASSLTRTDPNYGYTF.

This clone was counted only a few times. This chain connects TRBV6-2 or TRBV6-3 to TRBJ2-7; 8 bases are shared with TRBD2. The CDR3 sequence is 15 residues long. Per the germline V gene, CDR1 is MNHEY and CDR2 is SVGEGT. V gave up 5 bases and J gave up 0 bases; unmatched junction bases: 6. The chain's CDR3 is CASSRSGSVSYEQYF. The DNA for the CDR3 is TGTGCCAGCAGTCGAAGCGGGAGCGTCTCCTACGAGCAGTACTTC.

The CDR3, as DNA: TGTGCCAGCAGCCTTAGGACTAGCGGGAGAAATGAGCAGTTCTTC. Protein product: CASSLRTSGRNEQFF. This rearrangement joins TRBV3-1 (or the pseudogene TRBV3-2) to TRBJ2-1; 13 nucleotides align to TRBD2. This CDR3 spans 15 amino acids. Germline CDR1 and CDR2: LGHDT and YNNKEL (reference sequence). With V trimmed by 4 bases and J by 7 bases, 4 bases remained unmatched.

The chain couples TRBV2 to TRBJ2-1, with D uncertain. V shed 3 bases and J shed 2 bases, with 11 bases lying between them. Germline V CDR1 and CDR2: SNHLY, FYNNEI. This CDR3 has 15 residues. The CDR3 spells CASSDGGSPYNEQFF. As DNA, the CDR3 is TGTGCCAGCAGTGACGGCGGTTCTCCCTACAATGAGCAGTTCTTC.